The clone carrying this TCR beta chain was seen a single time. Its antigen is not known. The sample originates from a study of T cell responses to AZD1222 COVID-19 vaccine. As for the study in general: The study pooled second doses at about 4 or about 12 weeks.

With V trimmed by 7 bases and J by 2 bases, 5 bases remained unmatched. The CDR3 runs 14 residues. Germline V gene sequence: CDR1 MNHEY, CDR2 SMNVEV (reference sequence). Study-wide points: Nearly half of unique spike-specific TCRs reportedly avoided B.1.351 and B.1.1.7 mutated regions. Mostly white British, mostly female donors; authors suggested clonal diversity may be underestimated. Compared with day 0, the breadth and depth of the Spike-specific TCR repertoire rose significantly after two doses of AZD1222.

The assay was immunoSEQ multiplex PCR, and TCRdb's table has in-frame clones only and misses some. The sample includes some 130,000 clones, about 93% of them seen just once. The receptor was derived from an adult in good health. This material consisted of peripheral blood, taken on day 0 of AZD1222 vaccination. The chain couples TRBV27 to TRBJ1-1; 9 nucleotides match TRBD1. In DNA form, the CDR3 reads TGTGCCAGCACCCCGGGACAGGGTAACACTGAAGCTTTCTTT. Residues: CASTPGQGNTEAFF.